The T cell receptor (beta chain) described here comes from a study of metastatic and nonmetastatic thyroid tumors. This clone was seen a single time. Per the original methods: Variation in CDR3 across clinicopathological groups served as the basis for constructing a distant-metastasis classifier in papillary thyroid cancer. Via MiXCR, TCRdb re-called the PCR reads. The V and J calls follow TCRdb's processing rather than the paper's. The sample includes about 59,000 clones, around 15% of them seen just once. This CDR3 comprises 15 residues. CDR1 is SGHTA, CDR2 FQGNSA, per germline. Trimming stripped 2 bases from V and 9 bases from J, with 18 bases between. Patients were all untreated before their thyroid surgery.

This receptor was taken from a male donor with papillary thyroid cancer or a benign thyroid nodule (not recorded which). Some clones in this sample may be carry-over from other donors' samples. V and J are TRBV7-2 and TRBJ2-3; D gene unclear. What was sequenced was blood. The CDR3 sequence is CASSLSGPPLETQYF. The CDR3 coding sequence is TGTGCCAGCAGCTTAAGTGGACCACCGCTCGAGACGCAGTATTTT.